This TCR beta chain was recorded in a study of blood T cell repertoires in COVID-19 (dated by TCRdb to the early 2020s). About the study as a whole: The collaborator samples originated in the United States, Italy and Spain and spanned the acute and convalescent phases of COVID-19. The samples were drawn from two sources: the first 160 participants of the ongoing ImmuneRACE study, and over 950 subjects contributed by 6 global collaborators. Deeply sampled blood TCRbeta repertoires from subjects exposed to, actively infected with, or recovered from COVID-19 were included in the dataset. HLA class I and class II types, where available, came from metadata supplied by the sample provider rather than from assay-based typing. The material from the prospective study consisted of cDNA or gDNA derived from T cells, B-cell-depleted T cells, or PBMCs. A de-identified subject ID, COVID-19 status, age in years and sex were almost always included in the sample metadata. The repertoires were released in a freely available public database meant as a resource for research on the immune response to SARS-CoV-2.

The paper as a whole reports these results and caveats: The amount of clinical and demographic metadata varied by source and participant and was provided uncurated.

From its cysteine to its phenylalanine, the CDR3 spans 16 amino acids. Only the CDR3 part of the read is kept: 48 bases, read in frame from the first base. V is trimmed back by 0 bases and J by 2 bases, and the junction contains 3 bases that no gene match accounts for. As encoded in the germline V gene, CDR1 is SGHDT while CDR2 is YYEEEE. TCRbeta CDR3 regions were amplified from genomic DNA by means of the immunoSEQ Assay, a bias-controlled multiplex PCR. From the authors' description of their analysis: The number of nucleated cells in each sample was estimated from the amplification of reference gene primers within the assay. Sequence reads were collapsed and filtered to measure the absolute abundance of every unique TCRbeta CDR3 rearrangement. For each sample, productive Simpson clonality was calculated by taking the square root of Simpson's diversity index across productive rearrangements. The table was pulled from immuneACCESS by TCRdb, which kept in-frame rearrangements only. Such tables lose some clones; where checked, under half of the loss comes from unresolved V genes, and the rest has no known cause. V and J calls and clone size are those listed in that table; D and trimming were worked out from the DNA. This sample has 150,000 or so clones in its table, and 80% to 90% of those were observed once. In total, the top ten clones hold around 5% of the sample.

At one collaborating source in Seattle, patients were enrolled during active infection and were followed longitudinally through the course of disease. The collaborating institutions used their own protocols to collect whole blood in K2EDTA tubes. Collaborator samples were shipped for TCRbeta analysis as frozen whole blood, isolated PBMCs, or DNA extracted from either sample type. Turning to this clone: Its antigen is unknown. Per-base quality was not reported, and no clone a single base away is much larger than it.

The chain couples TRBV5-6 to TRBJ2-2; TRBD1 fits 8 bases in the junction. This sequence originates from a woman between 50 and 59 years old with COVID-19, enrolled during active disease. The sample comprised peripheral blood. The CDR3 corresponds to CASSLGDRRNTGELFF. The DNA reads TGTGCCAGCAGCTTGGGGGACAGGAGAAACACCGGGGAGCTGTTTTTT.